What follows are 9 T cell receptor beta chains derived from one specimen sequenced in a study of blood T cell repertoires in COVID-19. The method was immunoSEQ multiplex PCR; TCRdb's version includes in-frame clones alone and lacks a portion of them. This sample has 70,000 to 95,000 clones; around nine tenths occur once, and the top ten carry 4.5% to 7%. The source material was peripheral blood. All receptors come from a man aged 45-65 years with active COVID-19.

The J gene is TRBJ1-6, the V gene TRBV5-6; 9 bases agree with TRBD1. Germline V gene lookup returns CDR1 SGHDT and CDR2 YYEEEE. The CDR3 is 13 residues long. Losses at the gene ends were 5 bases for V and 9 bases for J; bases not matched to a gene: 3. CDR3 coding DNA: TGTGCCAGCAGAGGGACAGGGAGTTCACCCCTCCACTTT. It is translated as CASRGTGSSPLHF.

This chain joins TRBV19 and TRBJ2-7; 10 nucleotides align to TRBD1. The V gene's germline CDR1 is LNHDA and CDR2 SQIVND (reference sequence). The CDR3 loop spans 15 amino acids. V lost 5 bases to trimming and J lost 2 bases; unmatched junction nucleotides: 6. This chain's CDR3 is CASSATGTGAYEQYF. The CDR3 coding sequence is TGTGCCAGTAGTGCAACGGGGACAGGGGCCTACGAGCAGTACTTC.

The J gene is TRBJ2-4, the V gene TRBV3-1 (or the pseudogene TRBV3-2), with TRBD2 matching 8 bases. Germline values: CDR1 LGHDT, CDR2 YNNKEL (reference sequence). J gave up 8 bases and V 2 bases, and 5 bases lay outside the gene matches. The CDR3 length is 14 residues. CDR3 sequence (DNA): TGTGCCAGCAGCCAAACGGGGGGGCGGTACATTCAGTACTTC. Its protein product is CASSQTGGRYIQYF.

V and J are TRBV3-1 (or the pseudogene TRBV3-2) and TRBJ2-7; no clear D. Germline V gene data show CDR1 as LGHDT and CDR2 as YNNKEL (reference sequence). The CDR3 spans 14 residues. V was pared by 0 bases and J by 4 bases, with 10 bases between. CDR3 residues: CASSQEVRSYEQYF. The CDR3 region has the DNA TGTGCCAGCAGCCAAGAAGTCAGGTCATACGAGCAGTACTTC.

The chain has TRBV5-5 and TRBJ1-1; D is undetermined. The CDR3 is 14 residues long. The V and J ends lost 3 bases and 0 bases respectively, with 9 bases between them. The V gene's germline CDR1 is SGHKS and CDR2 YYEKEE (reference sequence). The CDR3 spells CASSYQAMNTEAFF. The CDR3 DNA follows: TGTGCCAGCAGCTATCAGGCAATGAACACTGAAGCTTTCTTT.

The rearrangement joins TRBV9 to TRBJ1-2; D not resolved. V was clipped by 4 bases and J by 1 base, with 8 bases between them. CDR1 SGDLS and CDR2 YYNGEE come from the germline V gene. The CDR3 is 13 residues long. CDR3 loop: CASSPRDNYGYTF. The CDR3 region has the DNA TGTGCCAGCAGCCCGAGGGATAACTATGGCTACACCTTC.

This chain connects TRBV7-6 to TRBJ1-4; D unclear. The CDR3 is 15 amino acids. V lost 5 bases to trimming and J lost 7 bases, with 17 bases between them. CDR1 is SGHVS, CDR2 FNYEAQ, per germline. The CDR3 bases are TGTGCCAGCAGCCCCCGGCCAAGGAGGAGTGAAAAACTGTTTTTT. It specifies CASSPRPRRSEKLFF.

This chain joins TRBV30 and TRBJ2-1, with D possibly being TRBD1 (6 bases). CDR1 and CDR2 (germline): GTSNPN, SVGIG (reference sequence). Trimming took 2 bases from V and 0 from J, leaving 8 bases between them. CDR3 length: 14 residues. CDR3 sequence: CAWSPGASYNEQFF. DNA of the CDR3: TGTGCCTGGAGTCCAGGGGCCTCCTACAATGAGCAGTTCTTC.

CDR3 nucleotide sequence: TGTGCCAGCAGCTTAGGGGGGGGCAGAGAGACCCAGTACTTC. Translation gives CASSLGGGRETQYF. The rearrangement joins TRBV7-2 to TRBJ2-5; tentative D call: TRBD2 (7 bases). The V gene lost 1 base and the J gene lost 4 bases, with 10 bases spanning the gap. From germline, CDR1 is SGHTA and CDR2 FQGNSA. The CDR3 has 14 residues.